Sequencing of this T cell receptor (beta chain) was carried out in a study of cytomegalovirus exposure and HLA in healthy donors. Findings and caveats of the study: In a later analysis, first-cohort TCR clusters were found to tend to co-occur in the roughly 120 validation repertoires. It was confirmed in vitro that three of the CMV-associated chains were specific for CMV antigens. It was 164 TCR beta chains that were listed as cytomegalovirus-associated.

Germline CDR1 MGHDK, CDR2 SYGVNS. The length of the CDR3 is 13 residues. With 7 bases removed from V and 0 bases from J, the gap between germline ends came to 10 bases. A remark on this clone: Its antigen is not known.

Sequencing was performed with immunoSEQ multiplex PCR; in TCRdb, only in-frame clones are kept and a portion is missing. Of about 280,000 clones listed, around nine tenths were seen once; the top ten hold about 0.85%. The clonotype originates from a woman aged 18-29 years in good health and CMV-seronegative. Sequencing was carried out using PBMCs. V and J are TRBV25-1 and TRBJ2-7; perhaps TRBD2 as D (5 bases). CDR3 nucleotides: TGTGCCAGCACTAGCCGGTCCTCCTACGAGCAGTACTTC. Encoded protein: CASTSRSSYEQYF.